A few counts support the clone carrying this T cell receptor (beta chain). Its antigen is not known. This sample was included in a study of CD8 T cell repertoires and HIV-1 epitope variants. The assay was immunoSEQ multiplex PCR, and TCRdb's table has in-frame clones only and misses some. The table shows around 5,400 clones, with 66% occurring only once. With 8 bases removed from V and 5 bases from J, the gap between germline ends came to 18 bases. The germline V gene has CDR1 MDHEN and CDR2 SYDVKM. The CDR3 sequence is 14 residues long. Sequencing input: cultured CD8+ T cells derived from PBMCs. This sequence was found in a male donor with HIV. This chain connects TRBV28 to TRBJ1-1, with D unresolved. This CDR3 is CASGGEWAGTEAFF. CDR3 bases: TGTGCCAGCGGTGGGGAGTGGGCAGGAACTGAAGCTTTCTTT. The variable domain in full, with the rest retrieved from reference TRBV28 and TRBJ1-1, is DVKVTQSSRYLVKRTGEKVFLECVQDMDHENMFWYRQDPGLGLRLIYFSYDVKMKEKGDIPEGYSVSREKKERFSLILESASTNQTSMYLCASGGEWAGTEAFFGQGTRLTVV.